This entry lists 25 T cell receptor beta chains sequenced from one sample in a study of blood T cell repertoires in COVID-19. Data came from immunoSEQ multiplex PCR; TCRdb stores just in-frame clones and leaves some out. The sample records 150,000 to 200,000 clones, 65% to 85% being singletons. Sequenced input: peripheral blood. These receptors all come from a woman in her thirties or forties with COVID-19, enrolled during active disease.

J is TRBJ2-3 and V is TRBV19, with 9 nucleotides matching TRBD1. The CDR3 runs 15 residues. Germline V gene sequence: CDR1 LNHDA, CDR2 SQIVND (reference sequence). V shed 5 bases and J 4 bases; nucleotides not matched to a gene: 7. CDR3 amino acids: CASSFGTGQADTQYF. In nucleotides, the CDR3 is TGTGCCAGTAGTTTCGGGACAGGGCAAGCAGATACGCAGTATTTT.

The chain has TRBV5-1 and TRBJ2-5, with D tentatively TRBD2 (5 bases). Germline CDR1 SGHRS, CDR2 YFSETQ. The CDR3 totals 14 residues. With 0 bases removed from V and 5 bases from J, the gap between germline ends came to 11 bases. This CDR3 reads CASSLDGWRETQYF. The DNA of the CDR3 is TGCGCCAGCAGCTTGGACGGCTGGAGGGAGACCCAGTACTTC.

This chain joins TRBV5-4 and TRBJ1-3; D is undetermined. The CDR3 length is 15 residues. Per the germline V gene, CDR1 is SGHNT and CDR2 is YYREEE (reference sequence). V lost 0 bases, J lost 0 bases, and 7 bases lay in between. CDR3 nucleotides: TGTGCCAGCAGCTTGGACACCGACTCTGGAAACACCATATATTTT. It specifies CASSLDTDSGNTIYF.

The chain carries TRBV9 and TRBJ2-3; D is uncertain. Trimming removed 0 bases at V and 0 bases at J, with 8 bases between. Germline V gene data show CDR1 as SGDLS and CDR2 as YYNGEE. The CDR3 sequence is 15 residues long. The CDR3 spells CASSVGSTSTDTQYF. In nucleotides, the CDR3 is TGTGCCAGCAGCGTAGGGTCCACAAGCACAGATACGCAGTATTTT.

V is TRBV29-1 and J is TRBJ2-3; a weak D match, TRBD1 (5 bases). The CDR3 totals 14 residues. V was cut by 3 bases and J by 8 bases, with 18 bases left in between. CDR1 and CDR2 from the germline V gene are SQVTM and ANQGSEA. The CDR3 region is CSVEYGSDTGTQYF. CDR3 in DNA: TGCAGCGTTGAGTACGGGTCGGACACGGGTACGCAGTATTTT.

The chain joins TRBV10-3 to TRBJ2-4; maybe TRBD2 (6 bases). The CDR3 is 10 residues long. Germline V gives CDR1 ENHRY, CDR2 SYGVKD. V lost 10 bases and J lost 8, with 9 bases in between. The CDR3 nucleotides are TGTGCCACGGGAGAATACATTCAGTACTTC. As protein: CATGEYIQYF.

For the CDR3, the DNA is TGTGCCAGCAGCTTATTATCAGGGGACGAGCAGTACTTC. This encodes CASSLLSGDEQYF. The chain has TRBV11-2 and TRBJ2-7, with a weak D call TRBD1 (6 bases). Trimming cost V 2 bases and J 5 bases, with 10 bases left between them. The CDR3 covers 13 residues. Germline CDR1 and CDR2: SGHAT and FQNNGV.

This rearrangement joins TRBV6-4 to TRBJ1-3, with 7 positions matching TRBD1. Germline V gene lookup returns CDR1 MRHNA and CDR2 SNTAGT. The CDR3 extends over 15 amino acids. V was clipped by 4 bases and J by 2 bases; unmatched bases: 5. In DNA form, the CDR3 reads TGTGCCAGCAGTGCTGGGACAGACACTGGAAACACCATATATTTT. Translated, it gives CASSAGTDTGNTIYF.

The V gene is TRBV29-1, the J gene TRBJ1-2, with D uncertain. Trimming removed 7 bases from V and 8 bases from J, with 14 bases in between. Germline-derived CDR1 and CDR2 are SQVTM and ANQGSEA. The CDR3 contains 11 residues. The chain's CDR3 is CSAPSFGGYTF. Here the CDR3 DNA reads TGCAGCGCACCCTCTTTCGGGGGCTACACCTTC.

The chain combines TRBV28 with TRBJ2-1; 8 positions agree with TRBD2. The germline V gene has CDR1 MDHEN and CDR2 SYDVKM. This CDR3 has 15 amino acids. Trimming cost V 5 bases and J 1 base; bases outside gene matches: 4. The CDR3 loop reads CASSVAGSSYNEQFF. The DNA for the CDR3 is TGTGCCAGCAGTGTAGCGGGATCTTCCTACAATGAGCAGTTCTTC.

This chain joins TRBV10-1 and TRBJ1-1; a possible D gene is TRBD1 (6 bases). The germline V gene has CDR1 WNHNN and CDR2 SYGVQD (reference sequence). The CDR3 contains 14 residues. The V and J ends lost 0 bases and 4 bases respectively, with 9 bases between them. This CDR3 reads CASSESWGPTEAFF. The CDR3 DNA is TGCGCCAGCAGTGAGTCATGGGGGCCCACTGAAGCTTTCTTT.

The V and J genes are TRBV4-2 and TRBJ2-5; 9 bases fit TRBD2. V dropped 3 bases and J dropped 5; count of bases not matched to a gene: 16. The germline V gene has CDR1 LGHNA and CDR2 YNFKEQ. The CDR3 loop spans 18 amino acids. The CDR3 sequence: CASSQFIKTSAGGETQYF. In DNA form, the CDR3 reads TGTGCCAGCAGCCAGTTTATTAAAACTAGCGCGGGGGGGGAGACCCAGTACTTC.

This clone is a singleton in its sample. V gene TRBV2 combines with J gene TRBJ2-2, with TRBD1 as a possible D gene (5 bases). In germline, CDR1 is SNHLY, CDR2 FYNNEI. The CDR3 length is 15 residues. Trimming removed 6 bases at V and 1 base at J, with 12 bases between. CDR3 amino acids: CASSRVLGNTGELFF. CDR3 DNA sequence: TGTGCCAGCAGCAGGGTGTTGGGGAACACCGGGGAGCTGTTTTTT.

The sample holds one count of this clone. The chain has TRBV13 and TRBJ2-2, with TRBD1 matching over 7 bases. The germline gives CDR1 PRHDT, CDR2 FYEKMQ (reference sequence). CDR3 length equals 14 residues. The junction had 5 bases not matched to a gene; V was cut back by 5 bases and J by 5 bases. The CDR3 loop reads CASSAGGGTGELFF. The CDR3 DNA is TGTGCCAGCAGCGCAGGGGGTGGAACCGGGGAGCTGTTTTTT.

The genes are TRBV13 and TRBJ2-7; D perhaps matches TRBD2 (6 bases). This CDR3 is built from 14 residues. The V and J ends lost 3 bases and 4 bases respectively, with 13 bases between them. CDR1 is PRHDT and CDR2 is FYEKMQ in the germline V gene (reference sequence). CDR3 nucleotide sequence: TGTGCCAGCAGCTTCGCCCGACTAGATTACGAGCAGTACTTC. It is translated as CASSFARLDYEQYF.

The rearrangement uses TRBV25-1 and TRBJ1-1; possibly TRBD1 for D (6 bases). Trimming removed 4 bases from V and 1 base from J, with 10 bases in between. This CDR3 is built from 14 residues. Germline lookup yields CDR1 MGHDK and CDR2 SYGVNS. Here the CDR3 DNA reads TGTGCCAGCAGTGGTGGACAGACGAACACTGAAGCTTTCTTT. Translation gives CASSGGQTNTEAFF.

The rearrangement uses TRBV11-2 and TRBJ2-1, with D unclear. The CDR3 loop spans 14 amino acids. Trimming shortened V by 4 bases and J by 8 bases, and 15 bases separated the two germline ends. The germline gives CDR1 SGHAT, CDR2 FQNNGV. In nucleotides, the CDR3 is TGTGCCAGCAGCTCCGAGCCCGGTCGGGATGAGCAGTTCTTC. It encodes CASSSEPGRDEQFF.

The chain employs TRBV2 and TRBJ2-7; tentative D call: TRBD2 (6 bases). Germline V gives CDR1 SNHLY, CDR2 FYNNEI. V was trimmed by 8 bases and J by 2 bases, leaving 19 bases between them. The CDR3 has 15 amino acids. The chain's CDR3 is CASPVAVPLTYEQYF. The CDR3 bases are TGTGCCAGCCCTGTAGCGGTCCCCTTAACCTACGAGCAGTACTTC. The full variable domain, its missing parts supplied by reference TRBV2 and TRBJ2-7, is EPEVTQTPSHQVTQMGQEVILRCVPISNHLYFYWYRQILGQKVEFLVSFYNNEISEKSEIFDDQFSVERPDGSNFTLKIRSTKLEDSAMYFCASPVAVPLTYEQYFGPGTRLTVT.

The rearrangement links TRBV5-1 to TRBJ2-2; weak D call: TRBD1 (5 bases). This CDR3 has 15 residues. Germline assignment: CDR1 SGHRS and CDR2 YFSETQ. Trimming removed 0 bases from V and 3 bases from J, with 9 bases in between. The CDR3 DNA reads TGCGCCAGCAGCTTGGCAGGGTCCCACACCGGGGAGCTGTTTTTT. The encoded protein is CASSLAGSHTGELFF. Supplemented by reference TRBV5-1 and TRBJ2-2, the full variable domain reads KAGVTQTPRYLIKTRGQQVTLSCSPISGHRSVSWYQQTPGQGLQFLFEYFSETQRNKGNFPGRFSGRQFSNSRSEMNVSTLELGDSALYLCASSLAGSHTGELFFGEGSRLTVL.

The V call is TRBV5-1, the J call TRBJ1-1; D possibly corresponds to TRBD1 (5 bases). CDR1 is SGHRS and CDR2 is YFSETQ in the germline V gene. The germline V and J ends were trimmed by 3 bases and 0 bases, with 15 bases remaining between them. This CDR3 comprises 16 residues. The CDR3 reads CASSWQGGPLNTEAFF. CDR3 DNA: TGCGCCAGCAGCTGGCAGGGTGGGCCGCTGAACACTGAAGCTTTCTTT.

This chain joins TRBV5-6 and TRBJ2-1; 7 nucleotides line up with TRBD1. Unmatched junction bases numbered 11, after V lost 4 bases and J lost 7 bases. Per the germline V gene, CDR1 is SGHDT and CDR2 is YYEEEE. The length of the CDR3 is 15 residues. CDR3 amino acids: CASSVRRGRRNEQFF. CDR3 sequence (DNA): TGTGCCAGCAGCGTCCGAAGGGGGCGCAGGAATGAGCAGTTCTTC.

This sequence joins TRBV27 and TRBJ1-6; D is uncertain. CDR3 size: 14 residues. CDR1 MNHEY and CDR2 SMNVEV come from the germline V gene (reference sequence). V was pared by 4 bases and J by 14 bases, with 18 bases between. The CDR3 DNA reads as TGTGCCAGCAGTTCGGACTCATATAATTTGGCCCTCCACTTT. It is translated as CASSSDSYNLALHF.

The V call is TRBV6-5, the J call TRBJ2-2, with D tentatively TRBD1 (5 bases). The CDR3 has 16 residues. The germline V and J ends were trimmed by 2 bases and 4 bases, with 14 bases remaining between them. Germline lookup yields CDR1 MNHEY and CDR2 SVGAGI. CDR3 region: CASSYDEVRGTGELFF. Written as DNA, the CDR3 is TGTGCCAGCAGTTACGATGAAGTAAGGGGCACCGGGGAGCTGTTTTTT.

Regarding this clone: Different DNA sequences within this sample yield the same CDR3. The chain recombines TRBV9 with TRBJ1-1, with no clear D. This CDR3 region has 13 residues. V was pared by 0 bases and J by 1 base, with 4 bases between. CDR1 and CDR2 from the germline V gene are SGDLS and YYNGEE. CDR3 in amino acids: CASSVAGNTEAFF. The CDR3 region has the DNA TGTGCCAGCAGCGTAGCCGGGAACACTGAAGCTTTCTTT.

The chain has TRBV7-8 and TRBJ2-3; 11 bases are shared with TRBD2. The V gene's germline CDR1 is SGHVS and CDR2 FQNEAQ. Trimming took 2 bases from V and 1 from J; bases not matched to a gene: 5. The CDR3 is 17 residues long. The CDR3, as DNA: TGTGCCAGCAGCTTAATTTCACTAGCGGGGGGCACAGATACGCAGTATTTT. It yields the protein CASSLISLAGGTDTQYF.